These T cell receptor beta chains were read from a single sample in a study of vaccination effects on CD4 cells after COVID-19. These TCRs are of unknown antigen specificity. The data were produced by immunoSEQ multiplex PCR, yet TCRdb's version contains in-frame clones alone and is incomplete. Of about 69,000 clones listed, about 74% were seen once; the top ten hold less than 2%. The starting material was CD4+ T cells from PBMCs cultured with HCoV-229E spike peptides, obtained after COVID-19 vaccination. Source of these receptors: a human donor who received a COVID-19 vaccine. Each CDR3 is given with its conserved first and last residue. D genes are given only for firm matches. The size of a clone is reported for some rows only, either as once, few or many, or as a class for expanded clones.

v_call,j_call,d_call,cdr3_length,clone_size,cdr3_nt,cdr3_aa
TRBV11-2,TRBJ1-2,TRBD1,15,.,TGTGCCAGCAGCGGAGGGGGCTCAGCTAACTATGGCTACACCTTC,CASSGGGSANYGYTF
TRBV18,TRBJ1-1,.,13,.,TGTGCCAGCTCACCATACGTTAACACTGAAGCTTTCTTT,CASSPYVNTEAFF
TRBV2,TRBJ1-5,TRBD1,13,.,TGTGCCAGTGAGGACAGGCGCAATCAGCCCCAGCATTTT,CASEDRRNQPQHF
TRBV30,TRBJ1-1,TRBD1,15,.,TGTGCCTGGAGTGAGTGGGGACAGGGGAACACTGAAGCTTTCTTT,CAWSEWGQGNTEAFF
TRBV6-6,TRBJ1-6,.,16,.,TGTGCCAGCAGAGACCGAGACAGGACTCGTCCCGATCCCCTCCACTTT,CASRDRDRTRPDPLHF
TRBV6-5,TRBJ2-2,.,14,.,TGTGCCAGCAGTTACTCCTGGGTGGACGGGGAGCTGTTTTTT,CASSYSWVDGELFF
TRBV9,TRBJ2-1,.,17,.,TGTGCCAGCAGCGTGTTCGGGGCGATTAGCTCCTACAATGAGCAGTTCTTC,CASSVFGAISSYNEQFF
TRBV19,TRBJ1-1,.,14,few,TGTGCCAGTAGAATGATGACGGTGAACACTGAAGCTTTCTTT,CASRMMTVNTEAFF
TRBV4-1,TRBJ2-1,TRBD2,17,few,TGCGCCAGCAGACAAGATTTCCTCGGGGGGGCGGGCAATGAGCAGTTCTTC,CASRQDFLGGAGNEQFF
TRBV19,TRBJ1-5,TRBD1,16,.,TGTGCCAGTAGTACCCACCCCGGGACAGCTTATCAGCCCCAGCATTTT,CASSTHPGTAYQPQHF
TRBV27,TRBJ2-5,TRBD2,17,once,TGTGCCAGCAAAGGAGAACCCGGGGGGGCGTTTCAAGAGACCCAGTACTTC,CASKGEPGGAFQETQYF
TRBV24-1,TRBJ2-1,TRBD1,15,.,TGTGCCACCTCGGAGGGGACAGGGTCCTACAATGAGCAGTTCTTC,CATSEGTGSYNEQFF
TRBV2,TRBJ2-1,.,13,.,TGTGCCAGCAGTGAACCCTGGGGAGGTGAGCAGTTCTTC,CASSEPWGGEQFF
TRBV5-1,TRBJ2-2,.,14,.,TGCGCCAGCAGCTTGGACACCAACACCGGGGAGCTGTTTTTT,CASSLDTNTGELFF
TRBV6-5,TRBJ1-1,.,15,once,TGTGCCAGCAGTTACCCCCACAGGGAGAACACTGAAGCTTTCTTT,CASSYPHRENTEAFF